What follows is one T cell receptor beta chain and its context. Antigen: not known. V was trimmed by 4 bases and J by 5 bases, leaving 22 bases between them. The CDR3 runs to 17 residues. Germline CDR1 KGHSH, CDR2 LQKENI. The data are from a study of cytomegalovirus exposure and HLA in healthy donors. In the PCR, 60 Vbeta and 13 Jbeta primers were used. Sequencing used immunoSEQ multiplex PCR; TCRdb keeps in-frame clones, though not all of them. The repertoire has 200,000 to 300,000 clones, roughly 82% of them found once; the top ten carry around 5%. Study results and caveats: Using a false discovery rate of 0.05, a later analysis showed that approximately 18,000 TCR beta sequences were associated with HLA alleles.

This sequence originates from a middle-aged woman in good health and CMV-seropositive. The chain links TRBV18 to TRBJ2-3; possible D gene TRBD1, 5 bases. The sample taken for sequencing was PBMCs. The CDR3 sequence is CASSRARQGRVVDTQYF. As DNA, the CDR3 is TGTGCCAGCTCACGTGCTCGGCAGGGTAGAGTAGTAGATACGCAGTATTTT.